This TCR beta chain was identified in a study of Ad26.COV2.S vaccination and SARS-CoV-2 variants. Study-wide background: Dosing was one shot or two shots 56 days apart. Study observations and caveats: It was reported that spike-specific CD8+ and CD4+ T cell responses were substantially broad after vaccination. Placebo recipients and vaccine recipients were similar in non-spike TCR breadth.

Described treatment: roughly 19 received Ad26.COV2.S at low or high dose, single or two shots; several received placebo; per-sample allocation not given. After the first vaccine or placebo injection, samples were drawn on day 63. It was Wuhan-strain SARS-CoV-2 spike that the Ad26 vaccine vector expressed. Turning to this clone: The antigen remains undetermined.

Germline V lookup: CDR1 SGHRS, CDR2 YFSETQ. This CDR3 is built from 13 residues. Trimming stripped 0 bases from V and 3 bases from J, with 6 bases between. Sequencing was performed with immunoSEQ multiplex PCR; in TCRdb, only in-frame clones are kept and a portion is missing. Counted here are around 300,000 clones, 65% to 90% occurring once; the ten biggest clones make up approximately 12%. The chain is built from TRBV5-1 and TRBJ1-2; possible D gene TRBD1, 5 bases. The material was peripheral blood, obtained in a trial of Ad26.COV2.S vaccine versus placebo. The source is a person aged 18-60 years who received the Ad26.COV2.S COVID-19 vaccine or a placebo. The CDR3 region is CASSLGGHYGYTF. As DNA, the CDR3 is TGCGCCAGCAGCTTGGGGGGACACTATGGCTACACCTTC.